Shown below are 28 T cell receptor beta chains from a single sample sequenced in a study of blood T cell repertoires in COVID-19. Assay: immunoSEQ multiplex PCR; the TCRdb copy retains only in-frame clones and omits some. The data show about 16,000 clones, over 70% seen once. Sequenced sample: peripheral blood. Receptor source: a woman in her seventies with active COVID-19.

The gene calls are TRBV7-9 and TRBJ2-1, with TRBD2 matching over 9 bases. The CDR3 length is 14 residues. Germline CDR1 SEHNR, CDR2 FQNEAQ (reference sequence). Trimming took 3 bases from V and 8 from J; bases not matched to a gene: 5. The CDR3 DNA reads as TGTGCCAGCAGCTTGGCGGGAGGGGGCGATGAGCAGTTCTTC. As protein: CASSLAGGGDEQFF.

The chain's CDR3 is CSVGDGQTSSTDTQYF. CDR3 in DNA: TGCAGCGTTGGGGACGGACAGACCTCTAGCACAGATACGCAGTATTTT. The chain joins TRBV29-1 to TRBJ2-3; a possible D gene is TRBD1 (6 bases). Trimming took off 4 bases at V and 0 bases at J, with 17 bases between the two ends. The germline V gene encodes CDR1 SQVTM and CDR2 ANQGSEA. The CDR3 covers 16 residues.

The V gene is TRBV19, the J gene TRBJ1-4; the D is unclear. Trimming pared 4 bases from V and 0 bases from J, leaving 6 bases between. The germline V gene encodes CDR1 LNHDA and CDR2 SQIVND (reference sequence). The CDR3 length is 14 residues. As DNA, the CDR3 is TGTGCCAGTAGTACCCGGTCAACTAATGAAAAACTGTTTTTT. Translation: CASSTRSTNEKLFF.

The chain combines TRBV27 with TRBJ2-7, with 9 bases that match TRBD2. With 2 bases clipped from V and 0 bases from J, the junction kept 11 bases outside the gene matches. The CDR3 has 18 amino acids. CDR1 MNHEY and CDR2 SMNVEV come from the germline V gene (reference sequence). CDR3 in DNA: TGTGCCAGCAGTTTACGGGGGCGGCTAGCGGGATACTCCTACGAGCAGTACTTC. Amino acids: CASSLRGRLAGYSYEQYF.

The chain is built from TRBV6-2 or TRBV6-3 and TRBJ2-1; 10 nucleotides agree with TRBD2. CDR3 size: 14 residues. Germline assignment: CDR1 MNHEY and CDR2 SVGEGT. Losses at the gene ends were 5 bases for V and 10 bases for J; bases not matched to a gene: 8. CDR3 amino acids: CASSRTSGNIEQFF. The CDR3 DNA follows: TGTGCCAGCAGTAGAACTAGCGGGAACATCGAGCAGTTCTTC.

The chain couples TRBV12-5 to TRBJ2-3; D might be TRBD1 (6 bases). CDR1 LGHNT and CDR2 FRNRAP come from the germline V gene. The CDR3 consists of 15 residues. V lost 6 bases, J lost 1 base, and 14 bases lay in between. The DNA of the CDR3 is TGTGCTAGTGGCTCCGGTACAGGGCGCACAGATACGCAGTATTTT. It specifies CASGSGTGRTDTQYF. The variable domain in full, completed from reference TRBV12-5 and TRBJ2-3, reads DARVTQTPRHKVTEMGQEVTMRCQPILGHNTVFWYRQTMMQGLELLAYFRNRAPLDDSGMPKDRFSAEMPDATLATLKIQPSEPRDSAVYFCASGSGTGRTDTQYFGPGTRLTVL.

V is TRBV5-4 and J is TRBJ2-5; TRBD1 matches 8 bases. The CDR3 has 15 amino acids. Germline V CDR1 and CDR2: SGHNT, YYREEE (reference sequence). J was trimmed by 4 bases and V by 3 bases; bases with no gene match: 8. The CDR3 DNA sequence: TGTGCCAGCAGCTCCCAGGGGGCCAGGGGAGAGACCCAGTACTTC. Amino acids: CASSSQGARGETQYF.

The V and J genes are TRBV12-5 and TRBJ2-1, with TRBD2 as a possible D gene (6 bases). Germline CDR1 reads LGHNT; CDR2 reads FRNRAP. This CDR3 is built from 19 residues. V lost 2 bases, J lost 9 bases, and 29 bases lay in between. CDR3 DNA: TGTGCTAGTGGTTTGCCTCATAACCTAGCACGGGAGTCGACCAGTGAGCAGTTCTTC. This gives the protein CASGLPHNLARESTSEQFF.

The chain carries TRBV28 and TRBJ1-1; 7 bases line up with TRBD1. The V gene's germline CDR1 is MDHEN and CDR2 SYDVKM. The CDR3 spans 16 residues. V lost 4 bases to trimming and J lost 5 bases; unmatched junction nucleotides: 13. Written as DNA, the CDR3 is TGTGCCAGCAGTTCATCGGTGGGCAGGGGGGTGACTGAAGCTTTCTTT. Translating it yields CASSSSVGRGVTEAFF.

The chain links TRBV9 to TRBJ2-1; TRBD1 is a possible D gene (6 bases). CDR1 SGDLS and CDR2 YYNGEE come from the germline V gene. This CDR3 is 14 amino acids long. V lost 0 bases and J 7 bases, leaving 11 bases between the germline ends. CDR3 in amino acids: CASSVAGVANEQFF. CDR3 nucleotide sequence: TGTGCCAGCAGCGTAGCAGGGGTTGCGAATGAGCAGTTCTTC.

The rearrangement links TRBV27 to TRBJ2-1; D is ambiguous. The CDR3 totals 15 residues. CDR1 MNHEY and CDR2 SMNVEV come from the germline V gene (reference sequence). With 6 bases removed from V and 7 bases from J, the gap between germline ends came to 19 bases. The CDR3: CASRSGGYLTNEQFF. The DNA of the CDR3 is TGTGCCAGCAGGTCTGGCGGATATCTGACGAATGAGCAGTTCTTC.

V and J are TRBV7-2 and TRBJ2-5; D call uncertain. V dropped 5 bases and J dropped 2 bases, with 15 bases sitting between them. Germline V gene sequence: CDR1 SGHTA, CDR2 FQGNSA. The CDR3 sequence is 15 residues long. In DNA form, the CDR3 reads TGTGCCAGCAGCCCTCGCTGGGCCCCGCAAGAGACCCAGTACTTC. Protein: CASSPRWAPQETQYF.

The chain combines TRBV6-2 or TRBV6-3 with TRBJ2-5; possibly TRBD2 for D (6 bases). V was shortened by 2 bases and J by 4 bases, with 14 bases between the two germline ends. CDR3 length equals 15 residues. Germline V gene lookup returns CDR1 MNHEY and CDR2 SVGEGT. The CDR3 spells CASSYGTGDGETQYF. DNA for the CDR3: TGTGCCAGCAGTTACGGGACTGGCGACGGAGAGACCCAGTACTTC.

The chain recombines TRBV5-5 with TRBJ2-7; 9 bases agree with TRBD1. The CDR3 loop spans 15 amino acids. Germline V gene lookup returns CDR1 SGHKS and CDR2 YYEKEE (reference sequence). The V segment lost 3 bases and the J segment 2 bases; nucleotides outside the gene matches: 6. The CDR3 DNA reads TGTGCCAGCAGCTGGTCCGGGACAGGGACCTACGAGCAGTACTTC. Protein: CASSWSGTGTYEQYF.

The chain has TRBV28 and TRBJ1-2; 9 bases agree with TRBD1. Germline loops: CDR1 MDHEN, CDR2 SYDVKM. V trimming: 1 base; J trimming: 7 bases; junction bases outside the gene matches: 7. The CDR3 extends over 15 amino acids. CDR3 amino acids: CASSLSQGAFVGYTF. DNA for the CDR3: TGTGCCAGCAGTTTATCACAGGGGGCTTTTGTTGGCTACACCTTC.

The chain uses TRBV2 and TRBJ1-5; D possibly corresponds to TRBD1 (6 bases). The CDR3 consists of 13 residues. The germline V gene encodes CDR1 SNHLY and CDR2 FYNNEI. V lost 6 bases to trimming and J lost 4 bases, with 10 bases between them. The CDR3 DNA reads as TGTGCCAGCAGGCGTGACAGGAATCAGCCCCAGCATTTT. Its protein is CASRRDRNQPQHF.

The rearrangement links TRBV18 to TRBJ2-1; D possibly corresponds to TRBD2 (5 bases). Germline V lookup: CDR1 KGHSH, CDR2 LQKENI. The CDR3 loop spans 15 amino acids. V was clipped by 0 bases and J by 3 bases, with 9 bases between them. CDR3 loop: CASSPPGALYNEQFF. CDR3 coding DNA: TGTGCCAGCTCACCACCGGGAGCGCTCTACAATGAGCAGTTCTTC.

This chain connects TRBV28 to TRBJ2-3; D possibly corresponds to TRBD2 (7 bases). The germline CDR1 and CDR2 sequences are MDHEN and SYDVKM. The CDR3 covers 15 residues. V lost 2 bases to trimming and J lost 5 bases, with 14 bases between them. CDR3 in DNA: TGTGCCAGCAGTTTACGGGGGGCGGGTGGAGATACGCAGTATTTT. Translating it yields CASSLRGAGGDTQYF.

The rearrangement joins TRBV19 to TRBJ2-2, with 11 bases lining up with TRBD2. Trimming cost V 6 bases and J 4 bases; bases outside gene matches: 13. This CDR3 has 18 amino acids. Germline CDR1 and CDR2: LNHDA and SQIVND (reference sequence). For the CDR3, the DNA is TGTGCCAGTAGAACAATCCTCTCTAGCGGGAGGAGCACCGGGGAGCTGTTTTTT. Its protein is CASRTILSSGRSTGELFF.

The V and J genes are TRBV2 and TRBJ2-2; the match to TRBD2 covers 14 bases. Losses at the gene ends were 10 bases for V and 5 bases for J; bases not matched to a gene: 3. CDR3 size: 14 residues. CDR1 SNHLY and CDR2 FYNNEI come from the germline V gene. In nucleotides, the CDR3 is TGTGCCACAGGGACTAGCGGGAGAACCGGGGAGCTGTTTTTT. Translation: CATGTSGRTGELFF. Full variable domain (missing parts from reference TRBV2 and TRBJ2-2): EPEVTQTPSHQVTQMGQEVILRCVPISNHLYFYWYRQILGQKVEFLVSFYNNEISEKSEIFDDQFSVERPDGSNFTLKIRSTKLEDSAMYFCATGTSGRTGELFFGEGSRLTVL.

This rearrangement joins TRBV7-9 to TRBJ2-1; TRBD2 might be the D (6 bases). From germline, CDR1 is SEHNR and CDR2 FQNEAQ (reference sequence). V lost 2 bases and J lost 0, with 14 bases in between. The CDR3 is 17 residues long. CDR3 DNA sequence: TGTGCCAGCAGCTTAAGTCGGGTCGGGAGCTCCTACAATGAGCAGTTCTTC. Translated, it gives CASSLSRVGSSYNEQFF.

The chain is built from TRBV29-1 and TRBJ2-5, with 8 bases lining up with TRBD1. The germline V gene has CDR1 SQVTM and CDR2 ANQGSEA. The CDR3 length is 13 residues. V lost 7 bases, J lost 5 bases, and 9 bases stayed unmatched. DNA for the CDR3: TGCAGCGCTAGCCCAGGGGGCCCGGAGACCCAGTACTTC. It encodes CSASPGGPETQYF.

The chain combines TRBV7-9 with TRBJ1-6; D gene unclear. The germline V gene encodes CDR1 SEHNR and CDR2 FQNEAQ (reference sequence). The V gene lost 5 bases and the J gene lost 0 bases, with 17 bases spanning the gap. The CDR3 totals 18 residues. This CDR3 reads CASSPGSGGSSYNSPLHF. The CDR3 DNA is TGTGCCAGCAGCCCGGGTTCGGGAGGGAGCTCCTATAATTCACCCCTCCACTTT. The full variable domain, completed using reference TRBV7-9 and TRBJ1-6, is DTGVSQNPRHKITKRGQNVTFRCDPISEHNRLYWYRQTLGQGPEFLTYFQNEAQLEKSRLLSDRFSAERPKGSFSTLEIQRTEQGDSAMYLCASSPGSGGSSYNSPLHFGNGTRLTVT.

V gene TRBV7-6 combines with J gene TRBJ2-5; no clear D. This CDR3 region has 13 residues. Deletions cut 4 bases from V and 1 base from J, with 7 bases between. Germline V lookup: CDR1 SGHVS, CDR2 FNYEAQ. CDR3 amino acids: CASSSGLQETQYF. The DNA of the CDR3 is TGTGCCAGCAGCTCAGGCCTCCAAGAGACCCAGTACTTC.

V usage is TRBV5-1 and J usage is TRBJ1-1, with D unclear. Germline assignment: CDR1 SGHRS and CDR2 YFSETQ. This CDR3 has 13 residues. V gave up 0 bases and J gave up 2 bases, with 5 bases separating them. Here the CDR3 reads CASSLETNTEAFF. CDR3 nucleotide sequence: TGCGCCAGCAGCTTGGAGACAAACACTGAAGCTTTCTTT. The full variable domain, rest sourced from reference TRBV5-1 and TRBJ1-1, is KAGVTQTPRYLIKTRGQQVTLSCSPISGHRSVSWYQQTPGQGLQFLFEYFSETQRNKGNFPGRFSGRQFSNSRSEMNVSTLELGDSALYLCASSLETNTEAFFGQGTRLTVV.

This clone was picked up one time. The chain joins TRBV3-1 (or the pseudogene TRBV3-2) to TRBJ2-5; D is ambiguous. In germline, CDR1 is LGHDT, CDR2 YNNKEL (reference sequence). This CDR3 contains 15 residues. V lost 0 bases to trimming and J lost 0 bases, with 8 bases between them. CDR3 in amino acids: CASSQDHGHQETQYF. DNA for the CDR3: TGTGCCAGCAGCCAAGATCATGGGCACCAAGAGACCCAGTACTTC.

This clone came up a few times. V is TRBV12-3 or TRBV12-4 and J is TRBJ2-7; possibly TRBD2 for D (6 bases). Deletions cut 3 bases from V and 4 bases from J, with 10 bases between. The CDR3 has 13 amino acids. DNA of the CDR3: TGTGCCAGCAGTTTTGGGCGGGATTACGAGCAGTACTTC. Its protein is CASSFGRDYEQYF.

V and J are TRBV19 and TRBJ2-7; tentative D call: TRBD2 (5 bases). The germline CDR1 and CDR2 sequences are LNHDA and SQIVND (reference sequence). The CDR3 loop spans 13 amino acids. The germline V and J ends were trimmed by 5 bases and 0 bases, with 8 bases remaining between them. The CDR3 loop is CASSRRGSYEQYF. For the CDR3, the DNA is TGTGCCAGTAGTCGCCGGGGCTCCTACGAGCAGTACTTC.